The present T cell receptor beta chain was sequenced within a study of yellow fever vaccine responses in identical twins. About this clonotype itself: Antigen specificity is unknown.

Study observations and caveats: Reportedly, twins showed a vaccine T cell response that looked partly convergent and partly personalized.

TCRdb ran MiXCR on the RT-PCR reads and lists one entry per CDR3 protein. The repertoire has 5,500 to 8,000 distinct CDR3 sequences, 70% to 90% of them found once; the top ten carry 0.9% to 1.5%. The source material was T cells from blood (PBMCs), unsorted or a sorted subset (not recorded which), sampled before or after yellow fever vaccination (not recorded which). The clonotype originates from a woman aged 18-29 years who received the yellow fever vaccine.

CDR3 sequence: CASSEGTAGYTF. The CDR3 DNA reads as TGCGCCAGCAGTGAGGGGACCGCCGGCTACACCTTC. This chain connects TRBV10-1 to TRBJ1-2; D might be TRBD1 (5 bases). Looked up from germline, CDR1 is WNHNN and CDR2 is SYGVQD (reference sequence). CDR3 length: 12 residues. V was trimmed by 2 bases and J by 8 bases, leaving 9 bases between them.